The entry that follows covers one T cell receptor (beta chain) sequence. The data were produced by immunoSEQ multiplex PCR, yet TCRdb's version contains in-frame clones alone and is incomplete. The sample has around 41,000 clones, 91% seen once. This sample is part of a study of blood T cell repertoires in COVID-19. Germline trimming cut 3 bases from V and 7 bases from J; bases unmatched to any gene: 6. The CDR3 has 14 amino acids. Germline V CDR1 and CDR2: LNHDA, SQIVND (reference sequence). This TCR came from a woman in her 30s in a cohort sampled during active COVID-19. J is TRBJ1-2 and V is TRBV19; TRBD1 aligns across 9 bases. Material for sequencing was peripheral blood. The CDR3 sequence is CASSISGQGSGYTF. CDR3 DNA sequence: TGTGCCAGTAGTATTTCAGGACAGGGGTCTGGCTACACCTTC.